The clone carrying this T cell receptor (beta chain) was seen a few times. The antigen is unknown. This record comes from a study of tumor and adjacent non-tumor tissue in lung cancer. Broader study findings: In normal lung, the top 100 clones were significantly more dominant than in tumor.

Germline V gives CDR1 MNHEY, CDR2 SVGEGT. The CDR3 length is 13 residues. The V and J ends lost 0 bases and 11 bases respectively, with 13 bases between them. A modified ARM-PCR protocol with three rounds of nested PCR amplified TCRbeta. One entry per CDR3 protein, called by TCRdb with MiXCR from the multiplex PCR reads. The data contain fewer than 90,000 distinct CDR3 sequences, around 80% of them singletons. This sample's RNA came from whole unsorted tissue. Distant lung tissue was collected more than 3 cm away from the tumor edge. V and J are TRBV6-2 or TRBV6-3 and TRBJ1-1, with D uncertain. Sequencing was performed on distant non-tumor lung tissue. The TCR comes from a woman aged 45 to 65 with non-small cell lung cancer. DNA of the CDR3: TGTGCCAGCAGTTACTCGAGTGATATGATCGCTTTCTTT. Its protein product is CASSYSSDMIAFF.